The clone carrying this TCR beta chain was seen only a few times. What it binds is unknown. The V end was cut by 3 bases, the J end by 5 bases, with 5 bases between. Germline loops: CDR1 LGHDT, CDR2 YNNKEL (reference sequence). The CDR3 sequence is 11 residues long. The sample comes from a study of T-cell memory formation after mild COVID-19. Points from the study as a whole: Contracting clones from day 15 to 85 showed balanced CD4/CD8; later expanders favored CD4+. Pre-infection memory held some responding clones, suggesting pre-existing cross-reactive T cells responded.

The 5'RACE method, run with constant-segment primers, produced TCR alpha and TCR beta cDNA libraries (carrying sample barcodes and UMIs). TCRdb processed the 5' RACE reads anew with MiXCR; each CDR3 protein has one entry. This sample has hundreds of thousands of distinct CDR3 sequences, with about 20% found just once. The source is an adult woman who had mild COVID-19 (a few samples of this study predate the infection). Cell type and time point are not known. Sequencing used PBMCs or a T cell subset sorted from them (not recorded which). J is TRBJ2-7 and V is TRBV3-1; D call uncertain. CDR3 bases: TGTGCCAGCAGCCATGTCAACGAGCAGTACTTC. It encodes CASSHVNEQYF.